This is a list of T cell receptor beta chains from one sample in a study of cytomegalovirus exposure and HLA in healthy donors. Generated by immunoSEQ multiplex PCR, the TCRdb table keeps only in-frame clones and is missing some. This repertoire includes 65,000 to 95,000 clones. The sample comprised PBMCs. These receptors all stem from a female donor in good health and CMV-seropositive. Each CDR3 is given with its conserved first and last residue. The order of the fields is J gene, V gene, D gene, CDR3 DNA, CDR3 protein. D genes are given only for firm matches.

>TRBJ1-2|TRBV6-7|-
TGTGCCAGCAGTCTCGGGGGGGGGATGAACTATGGCTACACCTTC
CASSLGGGMNYGYTF
>TRBJ2-3|TRBV10-2|-
TGCGCCAGCAACTTTGCGGGGGCCGGCACAGATACGCAGTATTTT
CASNFAGAGTDTQYF
>TRBJ2-7|TRBV27|-
TGTGCCAGCAGTTTCCGGGACTCCCCAGCCTACGAGCAGTACTTC
CASSFRDSPAYEQYF
>TRBJ2-1|TRBV28|TRBD2
TGTGCCAGCAGTTTAGCGGGAGTTAAACTCTTAAGCTCCTACAATGAGCAGTTCTTC
CASSLAGVKLLSSYNEQFF
>TRBJ1-5|TRBV21-1|-
TGTGCCAGCAGCAAACCCGTTGGGCTGTGGACAGGGGGCGACGGGCAGCCCCAGCATTTT
CASSKPVGLWTGGDGQPQHF
>TRBJ2-7|TRBV27|-
TGTGCCAGCAGTTTATACAACAGGGACGAGCAGTACTTC
CASSLYNRDEQYF
>TRBJ2-7|TRBV5-1|-
TGCGCCAGCAGCAGGGGGGGATCCTACGAGCAGTACTTC
CASSRGGSYEQYF
>TRBJ1-2|TRBV21-1|-
TGTGCCAGCAGCAAGGGAAACAGGAACCATGGCTACACCTTC
CASSKGNRNHGYTF
>TRBJ2-1|TRBV5-1|TRBD2
TGCGCCAGCAGCTTGGTAGGTAGCGGGGGTGAGGAGCAGTTCTTC
CASSLVGSGGEEQFF
>TRBJ1-3|TRBV11-2|-
TGTGCCAGCAGCTTAGACCAGGAGGACACCATATATTTT
CASSLDQEDTIYF
>TRBJ2-3|TRBV7-9|TRBD2
TGTGCCAGCAGCTTCCCGACTAGCGGGCGAAGCACAGATACGCAGTATTTT
CASSFPTSGRSTDTQYF
>TRBJ1-2|TRBV1|-
TGCACCAGCAGCCAATGTTTAAGACAGGGCGAATACATTTCTAACTATGGCTACACCTTC
CTSSQCLRQGEYISNYGYTF
>TRBJ2-7|TRBV19|TRBD2
TGTGCCAGTAGTATGCGGGTAGCGGGAGGGCCGATTGGCTACGAGCAGTACTTC
CASSMRVAGGPIGYEQYF
>TRBJ2-1|TRBV5-8|-
TGTGCCAGCAGGGGGATGGCTTGGGAGGTAAACAATGAGCAGTTCTTC
CASRGMAWEVNNEQFF
>TRBJ1-1|TRBV5-1|TRBD1
TGCGCCAGCAGCTTTCTCGGACAGGACAACACTGAAGCTTTCTTT
CASSFLGQDNTEAFF
>TRBJ2-5|TRBV5-6|TRBD2
TGTGCCAGCAGCCGGGGGGGCCATGAGACCCAGTACTTC
CASSRGGHETQYF
>TRBJ2-5|TRBV5-5|-
TGTGCCAGCAGCTCAACTAGTGGGTGCCGCCAAGAGACCCAGTACTTC
CASSSTSGCRQETQYF
>TRBJ2-7|TRBV4-1|TRBD2
TGCGCCAGCAGCCCAAGGGGTACTAGCGGAGTTTCCTACGAGCAGTACTTC
CASSPRGTSGVSYEQYF
>TRBJ1-1|TRBV6-5|TRBD1
TGTGCCAGCAGTTTGGGACAGGGGGCGCACACTGAAGCTTTCTTT
CASSLGQGAHTEAFF
>TRBJ2-7|TRBV6-1|-
TGTGCCAGCAGAGTGCAGGGAATGAGTGACGAGCAGTACTTC
CASRVQGMSDEQYF
>TRBJ2-5|TRBV4-3|-
TGCGCCAGCAGCCCAACGGCAAGGGGGGGCTTGGAGACCCAGTACTTC
CASSPTARGGLETQYF
>TRBJ1-1|TRBV6-1|-
TGTGCCAGCAGTGAAGATTTTGGCGAAGCTTTCTTT
CASSEDFGEAFF
>TRBJ2-7|TRBV14|TRBD1
TGTGCCAGCAGCCCGAGATCCGGGACAGGGGTCAACGAGCAGTACTTC
CASSPRSGTGVNEQYF
>TRBJ2-3|TRBV7-9|-
TGTGCCAGCAGCTTAAGTCAGAGCACAGATACGCAGTATTTT
CASSLSQSTDTQYF
>TRBJ2-3|TRBV11-3|TRBD2
TGTGCCAGCAGCTTAACGCGGGAGGGCCGGGAAGATACGCAGTATTTT
CASSLTREGREDTQYF
>TRBJ2-7|TRBV7-8|-
TGTGCCAGCAGCTTAAGGGGGGGTTCCGGGGAGCAGTACTTC
CASSLRGGSGEQYF
>TRBJ2-1|TRBV19|TRBD2
TGTGCCAGTAGTATGGGACTAGCGGGAGGCTACAATGAGCAGTTCTTC
CASSMGLAGGYNEQFF
>TRBJ1-4|TRBV9|-
TGTGCCAGCAGCGGCGCTCCTAATGAAAAACTGTTTTTT
CASSGAPNEKLFF
>TRBJ1-2|TRBV19|-
TGTGCCAGTAGTATATCGGGAGGGGGAGACTATGGCTACACCTTC
CASSISGGGDYGYTF
>TRBJ2-5|TRBV29-1|TRBD1
TGCAGCGTCCTGACAGGGGAGAGGGAGACCCAGTACTTC
CSVLTGERETQYF
>TRBJ2-7|TRBV28|TRBD2
TGTGCCAGCAGTTTACCGGGACTAGCGGCCTCCTACGAGCAGTACTTC
CASSLPGLAASYEQYF
>TRBJ1-5|TRBV28|-
TGTGCCAGCAGTTTTTATAGCAATCAGCCCCAGCATTTT
CASSFYSNQPQHF
>TRBJ1-1|TRBV5-1|-
TGCGCCAGCAGCTCGGGACAACCGAACACTGAAGCTTTCTTT
CASSSGQPNTEAFF
>TRBJ1-5|TRBV6-1|TRBD1
TGTGCCAGCAGTGAAGAAAGGACAGGGTTTAGGCAGCCCCAGCATTTT
CASSEERTGFRQPQHF
>TRBJ2-1|TRBV7-9|TRBD2
TGTGCCAGCAGCTTAGGTGGACTAGCGTGGTACAATGAGCAGTTCTTC
CASSLGGLAWYNEQFF
>TRBJ2-7|TRBV6-5|TRBD1
TGTGCCAGCAGTTACTCGAGAGGGACAGTGACCTACGAGCAGTACTTC
CASSYSRGTVTYEQYF
>TRBJ1-4|TRBV7-9|TRBD1
TGTGCCAGCAGCTATACGGCGGGACAGGGGGCGATCGGTGAAAAACTGTTTTTT
CASSYTAGQGAIGEKLFF
>TRBJ2-7|TRBV6-5|-
TGTGCCAGCAGTTACTCGGCCGGGACAACAAGCGACGAGCAGTACTTC
CASSYSAGTTSDEQYF
>TRBJ1-1|TRBV6-1|-
TGTGCCAGCAGAGAACAGGGTAACACTGAAGCTTTCTTT
CASREQGNTEAFF
>TRBJ1-1|TRBV10-2|TRBD1
TGCGCCAGCAGTACCCGGGACAGCAAGAACACTGAAGCTTTCTTT
CASSTRDSKNTEAFF
>TRBJ2-2|TRBV27|-
TGTGCCAGCAGGGTCAGCGTTTACACCGGGGAGCTGTTTTTT
CASRVSVYTGELFF
>TRBJ1-1|TRBV2|-
TGTGCCAGCAGTGAAGGAGGGTACACTGAAGCTTTCTTT
CASSEGGYTEAFF
>TRBJ2-2|TRBV6-1|TRBD1
TGTGCCAGCAGCAGACAGGGATTGGTCACCGGGGAGCTGTTTTTT
CASSRQGLVTGELFF
>TRBJ2-1|TRBV9|TRBD2
TGTGCCAGCAGCGTAGCGGGTCTAGCGGGAGGATCCTACAATGAGCAGTTCTTC
CASSVAGLAGGSYNEQFF
>TRBJ2-5|TRBV5-1|-
TGCGCCAGCACTCGACTAGATCAAGAGACCCAGTACTTC
CASTRLDQETQYF
>TRBJ1-2|TRBV5-5|TRBD1
TGTGCCAGCAGCGTAACAGGGGGAGCCACGAACTATGGCTACACCTTC
CASSVTGGATNYGYTF
>TRBJ1-6|TRBV27|-
TGTGCCAGCAGTTTAGGCAGGGCTTCACCCCTCCACTTT
CASSLGRASPLHF
>TRBJ2-2|TRBV18|-
TGTGCCAGCTCACCACCTTCTGGAGGCCGGGAGCTGTTTTTT
CASSPPSGGRELFF
>TRBJ1-2|TRBV19|TRBD1
TGTGCCAGTAGTTCATCGACAGGGAACTATGGCTACACCTTC
CASSSSTGNYGYTF
>TRBJ2-7|TRBV19|-
TGTGCCAGTAGTATAGGGGACATTGCCTACGAGCAGTACTTC
CASSIGDIAYEQYF
>TRBJ1-1|TRBV19|-
TGTGCCAGTACTCCGGGGGGGGCGTACACTGAAGCTTTCTTT
CASTPGGAYTEAFF
>TRBJ1-3|TRBV19|-
TGTGCCAGTAGTACCCTCCGGGAGTTCGGAAACACCATATATTTT
CASSTLREFGNTIYF
>TRBJ1-6|TRBV2|-
TGTGCCAGCAGCTCCTTATTACCCCTCCACTTT
CASSSLLPLHF
>TRBJ1-1|TRBV30|-
TGTGCCTGGAGTGACGACAGTATGAACACTGAAGCTTTCTTT
CAWSDDSMNTEAFF